A single sample gave rise to the 12 T cell receptor beta chains below, sequenced in a study of T cells after yellow fever vaccination. TCRdb re-derived calls from the 5' RACE reads in MiXCR, one entry per CDR3 protein. The data show over 300,000 distinct CDR3 sequences, 6.8% seen once. Sequences were derived from PBMCs, sampled approximately 40 days after the first yellow fever vaccination. All receptors come from a man aged 18 to 35 who received the YFV17D yellow fever vaccine.

This clonotype was found a few times. V and J are TRBV6-5 and TRBJ1-2; D uncertain. With 0 bases removed from V and 7 bases from J, the gap between germline ends came to 9 bases. The CDR3 has 13 residues. Germline-derived CDR1 and CDR2 are MNHEY and SVGAGI. CDR3 region: CASSYSPTGGYTF. The CDR3 DNA sequence: TGTGCCAGCAGTTACTCCCCGACTGGTGGCTACACCTTC.

The chain employs TRBV2 and TRBJ1-6; tentatively, D is TRBD1 (5 bases). The CDR3 covers 19 residues. Germline CDR1 reads SNHLY; CDR2 reads FYNNEI. The germline V and J ends were trimmed by 7 bases and 8 bases, with 30 bases remaining between them. The CDR3 protein is CASTRNGTPLAKADSPLHF. CDR3 DNA sequence: TGTGCCAGCACTAGAAACGGGACTCCCCTGGCGAAGGCGGATTCACCCCTCCACTTT.

The gene calls are TRBV12-3 or TRBV12-4 and TRBJ2-3; D uncertain. The CDR3 contains 17 residues. V lost 3 bases and J lost 0, with 16 bases in between. In DNA, the CDR3 is TGTGCCAGCAGTTTCTCCTTCGGCGGACCTAGCACAGATACGCAGTATTTT. Its translation: CASSFSFGGPSTDTQYF.

This clonotype has a count of ten or more. This chain joins TRBV20-1 and TRBJ2-3, with a weak D call TRBD2 (6 bases). The CDR3 is 18 residues long. Per the germline V gene, CDR1 is DFQATT and CDR2 is SNEGSKA (reference sequence). The ends were cut back, 6 bases at V and 2 bases at J, with 27 bases in the middle. The DNA for the CDR3 is TGCAGTGCCGAACGAGGTCCTGGGACTTCATATTCCACAGATACGCAGTATTTT. Encoded protein: CSAERGPGTSYSTDTQYF.

J is TRBJ2-3 and V is TRBV7-8, with 9 nucleotides matching TRBD2. The V gene end was trimmed by 3 bases and the J gene end by 4 bases; junction bases not matched to a gene: 8. The CDR3 is 16 residues long. The germline gives CDR1 SGHVS, CDR2 FQNEAQ. The CDR3 protein is CASSLFGGGAADTQYF. CDR3 sequence (DNA): TGTGCCAGCAGCTTGTTCGGCGGGGGGGCGGCAGATACGCAGTATTTT.

The CDR3 bases are TGCAGTGCTAGAGATCCCACACAGATGAACACTGAAGCTTTCTTT. Translated, it gives CSARDPTQMNTEAFF. The chain couples TRBV20-1 to TRBJ1-1; no reliable D call. This CDR3 comprises 15 residues. V lost 0 bases and J lost 0, with 11 bases in between. Germline V CDR1 and CDR2: DFQATT, SNEGSKA (reference sequence).

This chain links TRBV4-3 with TRBJ2-2, with 8 bases matching TRBD1. With 0 bases clipped from V and 1 base from J, the junction kept 7 bases outside the gene matches. Germline values: CDR1 LGHNA, CDR2 YSLEER. The CDR3 contains 18 residues. The CDR3, as DNA: TGCGCCAGCAGCCAAGAACGTGGACAGGGTTTGAACACCGGGGAGCTGTTTTTT. It translates to CASSQERGQGLNTGELFF.

The chain links TRBV4-1 to TRBJ1-2, with 11 bases identical to TRBD1. The CDR3 covers 16 residues. J lost 5 bases, V lost 3 bases, and 8 bases had no gene match. Germline CDR1 MGHRA, CDR2 YSYEKL. CDR3 protein: CASSQAPGTGGYGYTF. The CDR3 DNA sequence: TGCGCCAGCAGCCAGGCCCCTGGGACAGGGGGATATGGCTACACCTTC.

This chain connects TRBV25-1 to TRBJ2-5; the match to TRBD2 covers 10 bases. Germline CDR1 and CDR2: MGHDK and SYGVNS. The CDR3 totals 16 residues. Trimming removed 5 bases from V and 5 bases from J; junction bases left unmatched: 11. CDR3 region: CASSPTGTSEWETQYF. Here the CDR3 DNA reads TGTGCCAGCAGTCCGACCGGGACTAGCGAATGGGAGACCCAGTACTTC.

There are many counts of this clonotype. The chain carries TRBV4-3 and TRBJ2-1, with D possibly TRBD1 on 6 matching bases. This CDR3 is 13 amino acids long. Trimming cost V 0 bases and J 12 bases, with 12 bases left between them. Germline V gene data show CDR1 as LGHNA and CDR2 as YSLEER. The CDR3 coding sequence is TGCGCCAGCAGCCAAGATATCGAGACAGGGCAGTTCTTC. This gives the protein CASSQDIETGQFF.

The genes are TRBV5-1 and TRBJ2-7, with 7 nucleotides matching TRBD1. With 7 bases clipped from V and 4 bases from J, the junction kept 14 bases outside the gene matches. Germline V gene data show CDR1 as SGHRS and CDR2 as YFSETQ. This CDR3 spans 15 amino acids. The chain's CDR3 is CASAAQAGGLYEQYF. The CDR3 DNA reads TGCGCCAGCGCCGCTCAGGCAGGGGGTTTGTACGAGCAGTACTTC.

The chain has TRBV13 and TRBJ2-1, with TRBD2 as a possible D gene (6 bases). Germline CDR1 and CDR2: PRHDT and FYEKMQ (reference sequence). V was clipped by 2 bases and J by 0 bases, with 23 bases between them. This CDR3 is 20 amino acids long. CDR3 protein: CASSLKSGGPGRHSYNEQFF. In nucleotides, the CDR3 is TGTGCCAGCAGCTTAAAATCTGGAGGGCCGGGGCGACACTCCTACAATGAGCAGTTCTTC.